What follows are 20 T cell receptor beta chains derived from one specimen sequenced in a study of blood T cell repertoires in COVID-19. Sequencing used immunoSEQ multiplex PCR; TCRdb keeps in-frame clones, though not all of them. This sample has roughly 430,000 clones, with around 90% found just once. The sequencing input was PBMCs or T cells enriched from blood (not recorded which). Source of these receptors: a middle-aged woman with acute COVID-19.

This chain joins TRBV4-1 and TRBJ2-2; D perhaps matches TRBD2 (5 bases). Germline V lookup: CDR1 MGHRA, CDR2 YSYEKL. Trimming left V 4 bases short and J 1 base short, with 16 bases between. The CDR3 is made up of 17 amino acids. The CDR3 bases are TGCGCCAGCAGCCGAGGGTTGTCCGGGATGAACACCGGGGAGCTGTTTTTT. Translation gives CASSRGLSGMNTGELFF.

CDR3 in amino acids: CASSRQGSRAFF. The CDR3 nucleotides read TGTGCCAGCAGTCGACAGGGATCGAGGGCTTTCTTT. The gene calls are TRBV6-5 and TRBJ1-1, with 7 bases fitting TRBD1. V shed 5 bases, J shed 11 bases, and the junction held 8 bases outside the gene matches. The germline V gene encodes CDR1 MNHEY and CDR2 SVGAGI. CDR3 size: 12 residues.

This chain links TRBV19 with TRBJ1-6; perhaps TRBD1 as D (6 bases). CDR3 length equals 15 residues. Per the germline V gene, CDR1 is LNHDA and CDR2 is SQIVND (reference sequence). V lost 1 base, J lost 11 bases, and 15 bases lay in between. Here the CDR3 reads CASSIANRDRTPLHF. Here the CDR3 DNA reads TGTGCCAGTAGTATAGCTAACAGGGATAGGACACCCCTCCACTTT.

The V gene is TRBV25-1, the J gene TRBJ1-2; perhaps TRBD1 as D (6 bases). The CDR3 is 13 residues long. Looked up from germline, CDR1 is MGHDK and CDR2 is SYGVNS. Trimming cost V 2 bases and J 5 bases, with 9 bases left between them. The CDR3 nucleotides are TGTGCCAGCAGTGAAACAGGGCTTTATGGCTACACCTTC. Its translation: CASSETGLYGYTF.

Comments on this clone: The sample carries other DNA sequences with the same CDR3. This chain connects TRBV4-2 to TRBJ2-1; TRBD2 matches 11 bases. The CDR3 sequence is 17 residues long. Per germline, CDR1 LGHNA and CDR2 YNFKEQ. J lost 2 bases, V lost 3 bases, and 6 bases had no gene match. In DNA form, the CDR3 reads TGTGCCAGCAGCCAGGGTTCTAGCGGGGGGCCCTACAATGAGCAGTTCTTC. Its protein is CASSQGSSGGPYNEQFF.

The rearrangement joins TRBV7-9 to TRBJ1-6; D ambiguous. V was cut by 2 bases and J by 8 bases, with 16 bases left in between. The germline V gene has CDR1 SEHNR and CDR2 FQNEAQ (reference sequence). This CDR3 is built from 16 residues. CDR3 nucleotides: TGTGCCAGCAGCTTAATCTCGAGTCAGCGAGATTCACCCCTCCACTTT. Translated, it gives CASSLISSQRDSPLHF.

This chain uses TRBV5-6 with TRBJ2-7; TRBD2 matches at 12 bases. This CDR3 is built from 14 residues. V gave up 4 bases and J gave up 4 bases; unmatched junction bases: 3. CDR1 is SGHDT, CDR2 YYEEEE, per germline. CDR3 amino acids: CASSTGLAGYEQYF. The CDR3 DNA follows: TGTGCCAGCAGCACAGGACTAGCGGGGTACGAGCAGTACTTC. The whole variable domain, filled in from reference TRBV5-6 and TRBJ2-7, reads DAGVTQSPTHLIKTRGQQVTLRCSPKSGHDTVSWYQQALGQGPQFIFQYYEEEERQRGNFPDRFSGHQFPNYSSELNVNALLLGDSALYLCASSTGLAGYEQYFGPGTRLTVT.

This chain links TRBV5-1 with TRBJ1-1, with TRBD1 matching 8 bases. Germline trimming cut 2 bases from V and 4 bases from J; bases unmatched to any gene: 1. This CDR3 region has 13 residues. CDR1 is SGHRS, CDR2 YFSETQ, per germline. CDR3 residues: CASSFGQGTEAFF. In DNA form, the CDR3 reads TGCGCCAGCAGCTTCGGACAGGGCACTGAAGCTTTCTTT.

J is TRBJ2-5 and V is TRBV20-1; 10 nucleotides match TRBD2. The CDR3 length is 17 residues. V lost 3 bases and J lost 2; bases outside the gene matches: 12. Germline loops: CDR1 DFQATT, CDR2 SNEGSKA (reference sequence). In DNA form, the CDR3 reads TGCAGTGCTAGTAAACCTGCTAGCGGGGGCCATCAAGAGACCCAGTACTTC. Its protein product is CSASKPASGGHQETQYF.

The chain combines TRBV11-2 with TRBJ1-6; 10 bases agree with TRBD1. The CDR3 has 18 residues. V lost 5 bases and J lost 6; bases outside the gene matches: 13. Per the germline V gene, CDR1 is SGHAT and CDR2 is FQNNGV. The CDR3 DNA is TGTGCCAGCAGCCCCGGGACAGGGGTATACCTCATTAATTCACCCCTCCACTTT. It yields the protein CASSPGTGVYLINSPLHF.

The chain employs TRBV19 and TRBJ1-1; D gene uncertain. The V gene lost 1 base and the J gene lost 5 bases, with 17 bases spanning the gap. Per the germline V gene, CDR1 is LNHDA and CDR2 is SQIVND (reference sequence). The CDR3 spans 16 residues. CDR3 sequence (DNA): TGTGCCAGTAGTATAGCGGGGTACCTCGAGAAAACTGAAGCTTTCTTT. Residues: CASSIAGYLEKTEAFF.

V gene TRBV7-9 combines with J gene TRBJ2-1; possibly TRBD1 for D (6 bases). In germline, CDR1 is SEHNR, CDR2 FQNEAQ (reference sequence). This CDR3 has 18 residues. Trimming removed 5 bases from V and 3 bases from J, with 23 bases in between. This chain's CDR3 is CASSPRISGTHDYNEQFF. The CDR3 nucleotides are TGTGCCAGCAGCCCGCGAATTTCCGGGACACACGACTACAATGAGCAGTTCTTC.

The chain recombines TRBV5-1 with TRBJ1-1, with D unclear. The length of the CDR3 is 15 residues. Germline V gene data show CDR1 as SGHRS and CDR2 as YFSETQ. V dropped 0 bases and J dropped 6 bases, with 15 bases sitting between them. The CDR3 DNA reads TGCGCCAGCAGCTTGGCGGCTTCCCTAGGCGCTGAAGCTTTCTTT. Its translation is CASSLAASLGAEAFF.

CDR3 in DNA: TGTGCCAGTAGCTGGGGACAGAACAATGAGCAGTTCTTC. It codes for CASSWGQNNEQFF. V is TRBV19 and J is TRBJ2-1; 7 positions agree with TRBD1. The germline V gene has CDR1 LNHDA and CDR2 SQIVND (reference sequence). The V and J ends lost 6 bases and 5 bases, in that order; junction bases with no gene match: 4. CDR3 length: 13 residues.

The chain combines TRBV24-1 with TRBJ2-5, with 10 bases that match TRBD1. J gave up 1 base and V 3 bases, and 4 bases lay outside the gene matches. The CDR3 runs 16 residues. From germline, CDR1 is KGHDR and CDR2 SFDVKD. CDR3 amino acids: CATSDRTGGLQETQYF. CDR3 sequence (DNA): TGTGCCACCAGTGATAGGACAGGGGGACTCCAAGAGACCCAGTACTTC.

In its sample, this clone was seen a few times. The chain couples TRBV4-1 to TRBJ2-7; D gene uncertain. CDR3 size: 13 residues. The germline V gene has CDR1 MGHRA and CDR2 YSYEKL. V was pared by 2 bases and J by 2 bases, with 7 bases between. The CDR3 loop is CASSQSSAYEQYF. The CDR3 DNA sequence: TGCGCCAGCAGCCAATCTTCGGCCTACGAGCAGTACTTC.

The chain recombines TRBV4-1 with TRBJ2-5; TRBD2 agrees at 12 bases. The CDR3 has 18 residues. V lost 0 bases to trimming and J lost 5 bases; unmatched junction nucleotides: 10. Germline CDR1 and CDR2: MGHRA and YSYEKL. The CDR3 coding sequence is TGCGCCAGCAGCCAAGAGTTAACTAGCGGGGGGCTAAGGGAGACCCAGTACTTC. Protein sequence: CASSQELTSGGLRETQYF.

The chain employs TRBV6-1 and TRBJ2-3; 7 bases are shared with TRBD2. After removal of 1 base from V and 6 bases from J, the junction contained 19 bases not matched to a gene. Per the germline V gene, CDR1 is MNHNS and CDR2 is SASEGT. The length of the CDR3 is 19 residues. CDR3 residues: CASSEVGRRPSGSFDTQYF. DNA for the CDR3: TGTGCCAGCAGTGAAGTGGGCAGGCGGCCTAGCGGTTCGTTTGATACGCAGTATTTT.

The chain couples TRBV10-3 to TRBJ1-5; D perhaps matches TRBD1 (6 bases). The CDR3 runs to 15 residues. Per germline, CDR1 ENHRY and CDR2 SYGVKD. V gave up 4 bases and J gave up 0 bases, with 10 bases separating them. The CDR3 DNA sequence: TGTGCCATCAGTGGGACAGCCGATAGCAATCAGCCCCAGCATTTT. Encoded protein: CAISGTADSNQPQHF.

This chain connects TRBV5-6 to TRBJ1-4; D not resolved. The germline V gene has CDR1 SGHDT and CDR2 YYEEEE. V was clipped by 0 bases and J by 4 bases, with 4 bases between them. The CDR3 totals 13 residues. In nucleotides, the CDR3 is TGTGCCAGCAGCTTGGACTATAATGAAAAACTGTTTTTT. It encodes CASSLDYNEKLFF.